Listed here is a single TCR beta chain. The antigen is unknown. Every subset had its genomic DNA shared out evenly among several immunoSEQ plates. The authors' processing: With immunoSEQ giving junction-only sequences and no quality scores, filtering differed. Generated by immunoSEQ multiplex PCR, the TCRdb table keeps only in-frame clones and is missing some. The V and J calls and the clone size are those of that table, but D and trimming were determined from the DNA. Among about 110,000 clones listed, around 64% were seen once. V gave up 3 bases and J gave up 2 bases, with 11 bases separating them. CDR1 is LNHDA, CDR2 SQIVND, per germline (reference sequence). The CDR3 is 14 amino acids. Only Caucasian adults living in Nashville, Tennessee made up the donor group. The data were obtained in a study of shared clonotypes between healthy human individuals. Findings of the study overall: Larger estimated richness was generally seen in naive subsets than in memory subsets.

The sequenced material came from memory CD8+ T cells sorted from blood. Noted subset: CD45RO+ cells pooled with CCR7-negative TemRA cells. The receptor was isolated from a woman in her 30s in good health. V and J are TRBV19 and TRBJ2-7; TRBD2 might be the D (5 bases). The DNA for the CDR3 is TGTGCCAGTAGTATCGGGGAATTCGCCTACGAGCAGTACTTC. Its translation is CASSIGEFAYEQYF.